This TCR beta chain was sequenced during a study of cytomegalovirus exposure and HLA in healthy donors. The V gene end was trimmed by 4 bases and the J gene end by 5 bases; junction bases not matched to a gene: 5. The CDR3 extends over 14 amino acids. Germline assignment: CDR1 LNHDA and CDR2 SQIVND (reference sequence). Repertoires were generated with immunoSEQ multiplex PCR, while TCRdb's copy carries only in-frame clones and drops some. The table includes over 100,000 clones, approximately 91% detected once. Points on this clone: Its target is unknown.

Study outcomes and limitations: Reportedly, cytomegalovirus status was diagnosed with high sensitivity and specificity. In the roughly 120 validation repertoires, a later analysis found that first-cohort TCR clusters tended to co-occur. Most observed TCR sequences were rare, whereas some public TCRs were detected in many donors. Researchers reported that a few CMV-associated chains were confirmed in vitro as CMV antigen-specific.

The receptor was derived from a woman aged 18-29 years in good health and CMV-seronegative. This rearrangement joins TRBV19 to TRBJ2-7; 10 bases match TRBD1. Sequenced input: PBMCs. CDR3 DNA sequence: TGTGCCAGTAGTAGGAGGGACAGGGGAGACGAGCAGTACTTC. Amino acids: CASSRRDRGDEQYF.